This T cell receptor beta chain was sequenced in a study of T cell responses to AZD1222 COVID-19 vaccine. Germline CDR1 ENHRY, CDR2 SYGVKD. V was pared by 6 bases and J by 3 bases, with 15 bases between. The CDR3 has 14 residues. Measured with immunoSEQ multiplex PCR; TCRdb has only the in-frame clones, and not every one. The sample comprises some 110,000 clones, 80% to 90% of which are singletons, and around 3.1% rests with the top ten. The chain links TRBV10-3 to TRBJ2-7, with D possibly matching TRBD1 (5 bases). The sequenced sample was peripheral blood, obtained on day 0 of AZD1222 vaccination. This receptor was identified in an adult in good health. In nucleotides, the CDR3 is TGTGCCATCAGAAAGACAGTGGGGAACTACGAGCAGTACTTC. This encodes CAIRKTVGNYEQYF.